This passage covers 6 T cell receptor beta chains from one sample sequenced in a study of control samples from healthy donors and cancer patients. Assay: immunoSEQ multiplex PCR; the TCRdb copy retains only in-frame clones and omits some. The sample holds 84,000 or so clones, 91% seen once. Input material: blood. The receptor source for this set is a man aged 50-60 years in good health.

The V call is TRBV29-1, the J call TRBJ2-1; D gene uncertain. This CDR3 comprises 15 residues. Trimming stripped 5 bases from V and 4 bases from J, with 18 bases between. From germline, CDR1 is SQVTM and CDR2 ANQGSEA. The CDR3 bases are TGCAGCGTTATTAGGGCTCCTTCAGCGTACAATGAGCAGTTCTTC. Its protein product is CSVIRAPSAYNEQFF.

This chain connects TRBV19 to TRBJ2-2; 9 bases map to TRBD1. Trimming at V came to 5 bases and at J to 6 bases, leaving 7 bases not matched to a gene. This CDR3 region has 15 residues. Germline V gene sequence: CDR1 LNHDA, CDR2 SQIVND (reference sequence). In DNA form, the CDR3 reads TGTGCCAGTAGTCGGACAGGGGTTCTTGCCGGGGAGCTGTTTTTT. The encoded protein is CASSRTGVLAGELFF.

This chain connects TRBV12-5 to TRBJ1-1, with a weak D call TRBD1 (5 bases). Germline CDR1 is LGHNT and CDR2 is FRNRAP. The length of the CDR3 is 15 residues. Trimming shortened V by 0 bases and J by 5 bases, and 13 bases separated the two germline ends. In DNA, the CDR3 is TGTGCTAGTGGTTTGGTAGCGACCTGGGGGACTGAAGCTTTCTTT. Its translation: CASGLVATWGTEAFF.

The chain recombines TRBV6-6 with TRBJ2-2; D not certain. CDR3 size: 16 residues. V was trimmed by 4 bases and J by 0 bases, leaving 12 bases between them. CDR1 MNHNY and CDR2 SVGAGI come from the germline V gene (reference sequence). The CDR3 protein is CASSSPDITNTGELFF. The CDR3 DNA follows: TGTGCCAGCAGTTCCCCCGACATTACGAACACCGGGGAGCTGTTTTTT.

This clone appeared a single time. The J gene is TRBJ2-2, the V gene TRBV27, with 9 positions matching TRBD1. J was trimmed by 7 bases and V by 4 bases; bases with no gene match: 4. This CDR3 contains 14 residues. From germline, CDR1 is MNHEY and CDR2 SMNVEV (reference sequence). The CDR3 loop reads CASSYRGRVGELFF. The CDR3 DNA follows: TGTGCCAGCAGTTACAGGGGGCGGGTCGGGGAGCTGTTTTTT.

The chain has TRBV30 and TRBJ2-7; 10 bases agree with TRBD2. Trimming at V came to 5 bases and at J to 3 bases, leaving 4 bases not matched to a gene. CDR1 GTSNPN and CDR2 SVGIG come from the germline V gene (reference sequence). The CDR3 has 13 amino acids. In DNA, the CDR3 is TGTGCCTGGGGGGTAGCGGGGGGCTACGAGCAGTACTTC. Protein sequence: CAWGVAGGYEQYF.